This T cell receptor (beta chain) was identified in a study of T cells in Graves' hyperthyroidism and ophthalmopathy. Study in general: The blood sample was taken at first diagnosis, before treatment began.

Concerning this clonotype itself: Its antigen is unknown.

Broader study findings: Classification by a 13 V-J model distinguished ophthalmopathy from stable hyperthyroidism. Model-based prediction identified ophthalmopathy a median 6.5 months prior to its onset.

The CDR3 sequence is 14 residues long. Germline V gives CDR1 DFQATT, CDR2 SNEGSKA (reference sequence). Germline trimming cut 6 bases from V and 7 bases from J; bases unmatched to any gene: 9. TCR beta CDR3 regions were amplified from RNA. TCR CDR3 underwent first-round RT-PCR with the HTBI primer set. TCRdb reprocessed the multiplex PCR reads with MiXCR, giving one entry per CDR3 protein. The repertoire includes roughly 350,000 distinct CDR3 sequences, about 15% of them detected once, and approximately 25% sits in the top ten. V gene TRBV20-1 combines with J gene TRBJ2-1, with 10 bases matching TRBD2. The source material was blood. This receptor was obtained from a woman in her 30s with Graves' hyperthyroidism. CDR3 protein: CSAPLAGVFNEQFF. The CDR3 coding sequence is TGCAGTGCCCCCCTAGCGGGAGTTTTTAATGAGCAGTTCTTC.